These 32 T cell receptor beta chains came from one sample sequenced in a study of T cells in Graves' hyperthyroidism and ophthalmopathy (dated by TCRdb to about 2019). Library prep was done by multiplex PCR. This sample was sequenced with an Illumina HiSeq 2000. The TCR beta CDR3 regions were amplified from the RNA transcripts. The TCR CDR3 was subjected to a first round of RT-PCR using the HTBI primer set and the Qiagen OneStep RT-PCR kit. The public sequencing data were trimmed at Q25 with fastp and processed into clonotypes with MiXCR by TCRdb, which kept only in-frame beta chains. One record per CDR3 amino acid sequence lists the most common genes and DNA. The sample records some 400,000 distinct CDR3 sequences, about 20% of which are singletons. The top ten constitute 3.7% of the sample. Sequenced material: blood. These receptor sequences come from a woman aged 18-29 years with Graves' hyperthyroidism.

V and J are TRBV7-2 and TRBJ1-5; 7 bases fit TRBD1. Germline V gene data show CDR1 as SGHTA and CDR2 as FQGNSA. This CDR3 spans 14 amino acids. V shed 6 bases and J 7 bases; nucleotides not matched to a gene: 9. The CDR3 loop is CASSPTGRTQPQHF. CDR3 DNA sequence: TGTGCCAGCAGTCCGACAGGGCGAACACAGCCCCAGCATTTT.

The chain employs TRBV6-1 and TRBJ1-2, with a possible D match to TRBD1 (6 bases). The V gene lost 5 bases and the J gene lost 4 bases, with 17 bases spanning the gap. The CDR3 is 15 residues long. Germline V gives CDR1 MNHNS, CDR2 SASEGT. The CDR3 spells CASSTLTGLGYGYTF. The DNA for the CDR3 is TGTGCCAGCAGTACCCTAACAGGGTTGGGCTATGGCTACACCTTC.

This clonotype was detected only a few times. The chain combines TRBV5-1 with TRBJ1-1; the D is unclear. Trimming removed 0 bases at V and 3 bases at J, with 15 bases between. The CDR3 loop spans 16 amino acids. Per germline, CDR1 SGHRS and CDR2 YFSETQ. The CDR3 DNA follows: TGCGCCAGCAGCTTGGCCGGATGGGGAGTAGACACTGAAGCTTTCTTT. Translating gives CASSLAGWGVDTEAFF.

In this sample, this clonotype turned up many times. The chain carries TRBV30 and TRBJ2-5; D may correspond to TRBD1 or TRBD2 (6 bases each). Per germline, CDR1 GTSNPN and CDR2 SVGIG (reference sequence). The CDR3 has 14 amino acids. Deletions cut 3 bases from V and 3 bases from J, with 14 bases between. In DNA form, the CDR3 reads TGTGCCTGGAGCTCGGGGGCGGGGAAAGAGACCCAGTACTTC. Protein sequence: CAWSSGAGKETQYF.

This clonotype was observed at least ten times. V gene TRBV20-1 combines with J gene TRBJ2-2; 8 bases align to TRBD2. With V trimmed by 1 base and J by 4 bases, 8 bases remained unmatched. The length of the CDR3 is 16 residues. Germline CDR1 and CDR2: DFQATT and SNEGSKA (reference sequence). The CDR3 sequence is CSARGYRAGGTGELFF. In DNA, the CDR3 is TGCAGTGCTAGAGGGTACAGGGCGGGGGGCACCGGGGAGCTGTTTTTT.

This sequence joins TRBV18 and TRBJ1-2, with 12 positions matching TRBD1. The V gene's germline CDR1 is KGHSH and CDR2 LQKENI. This CDR3 region has 17 residues. Trimming at V came to 2 bases and at J to 3 bases, leaving 7 bases not matched to a gene. In DNA, the CDR3 is TGTGCCAGCTCACCAACCGGGACAGGGGGCGCCGACTATGGCTACACCTTC. This gives the protein CASSPTGTGGADYGYTF. Together with reference TRBV18 and TRBJ1-2, the CDR3 gives the full variable domain: NAGVMQNPRHLVRRRGQEARLRCSPMKGHSHVYWYRQLPEEGLKFMVYLQKENIIDESGMPKERFSAEFPKEGPSILRIQQVVRGDSAAYFCASSPTGTGGADYGYTFGSGTRLTVV.

Points on this clonotype: The germline gene is not matched at one end of the junction; a read error may be the cause. The chain employs TRBV24-1 and TRBJ1-1, with 8 positions matching TRBD1. The length of the CDR3 is 16 residues. Germline V gene sequence: CDR1 KGHDR, CDR2 SFDVKD. CDR3 in DNA: TGTGCCAGCAGTCCCGGAGGACAGGGTGTTCACGTTGAAGCTTTCTTT. Its translation: CASSPGGQGVHVEAFF.

In this sample, this clonotype turned up many times. The chain combines TRBV4-1 with TRBJ1-1, with D hard to call. Deletions cut 5 bases from V and 2 bases from J, with 9 bases between. Per germline, CDR1 MGHRA and CDR2 YSYEKL. This CDR3 contains 13 residues. The CDR3 DNA sequence: TGCGCCAGCAGCACCCGATCTAACACTGAAGCTTTCTTT. Amino acids: CASSTRSNTEAFF.

This clonotype appeared a few times. With a much larger clone just one base away, this may be a read error. The CDR3 ends on some other residue instead of the conserved phenylalanine or tryptophan, so this is likely a read error. The V call is TRBV13, the J call TRBJ1-2; D perhaps matches TRBD1 (5 bases). The CDR3 extends over 16 amino acids. Germline CDR1 PRHDT, CDR2 FYEKMQ (reference sequence). Between the trimmed V and J ends, which lost 0 bases and 4 bases, there was a span of 15 bases. The DNA for the CDR3 is TGTGCCAGCAGCTTAGGCCTGGCCGGGGCCACCTATGGCTACACCTTG. Its translation: CASSLGLAGATYGYTL.

This rearrangement joins TRBV6-4 to TRBJ1-2, with 7 bases that match TRBD1. Germline V gives CDR1 MRHNA, CDR2 SNTAGT. CDR3 length equals 16 residues. The V and J ends lost 4 bases and 6 bases, in that order; junction bases with no gene match: 14. The CDR3 DNA sequence: TGTGCCAGCAGTGGAACCGGGACAGACCTACTTCATGGCTACACCTTC. Encoded protein: CASSGTGTDLLHGYTF.

In regard to this clonotype: At one of its ends the junction is not consistent with the germline gene, which may arise from a read error. This chain connects TRBV28 to TRBJ2-7, with 9 bases lining up with TRBD2. The CDR3 sequence is 12 residues long. In germline, CDR1 is MDHEN, CDR2 SYDVKM. CDR3 in amino acids: CASNSGSHEQCF. DNA of the CDR3: TGTGCCAGCAATAGCGGGAGCCACGAGCAGTGCTTC.

V usage is TRBV6-5 and J usage is TRBJ2-7; D unclear. The CDR3 sequence is 15 residues long. Trimming shortened V by 7 bases and J by 2 bases, and 18 bases separated the two germline ends. Germline V lookup: CDR1 MNHEY, CDR2 SVGAGI. CDR3 nucleotides: TGTGCCAGCACTTTCTACCCTTTGCGGACCTACGAGCAGTACTTC. Protein product: CASTFYPLRTYEQYF.

V gene TRBV12-3 or TRBV12-4 combines with J gene TRBJ1-2; TRBD1 matches at 7 bases. The CDR3 spans 14 residues. With V trimmed by 6 bases and J by 5 bases, 9 bases remained unmatched. The CDR3 coding sequence is TGTGCCAGCAGACCCTTCGACAGGGAATATGGCTACACCTTC. Its protein is CASRPFDREYGYTF.

This clonotype was counted at least ten times. The chain recombines TRBV11-1 with TRBJ2-7; 12 positions match TRBD1. The length of the CDR3 is 18 residues. After removal of 5 bases from V and 5 bases from J, the junction contained 16 bases not matched to a gene. The germline gives CDR1 SGHAT, CDR2 FQDESV (reference sequence). The CDR3 DNA is TGTGCCAGCAGCCCCGGGACAGGGGGCCAGACGTGGGTAGACGAGCAGTACTTC. It codes for CASSPGTGGQTWVDEQYF.

Concerning this clonotype: A much larger clonotype is one base distant, so this may be a read error. The gene calls are TRBV11-2 and TRBJ2-7, with D unclear. Per germline, CDR1 SGHAT and CDR2 FQNNGV. CDR3 length equals 14 residues. The CDR3 DNA is TGTGCCATCAGCTTAGAAGCGAGCACCTACGAGCAGTACTTC. It translates to CAISLEASTYEQYF.

This chain connects TRBV6-5 to TRBJ1-1, with no clear D. Germline loops: CDR1 MNHEY, CDR2 SVGAGI. Trimming removed 4 bases from V and 1 base from J, with 7 bases in between. The length of the CDR3 is 13 residues. CDR3 bases: TGTGCCAGCAGTTCTACCAGGAACACTGAAGCTTTCTTT. It codes for CASSSTRNTEAFF.

This clonotype occurred many times. V is TRBV11-1 and J is TRBJ2-7; the match to TRBD1 covers 7 bases. Germline V gives CDR1 SGHAT, CDR2 FQDESV (reference sequence). The CDR3 runs to 19 residues. The V segment lost 1 base and the J segment 4 bases; nucleotides outside the gene matches: 19. The CDR3 reads CASSLGDRVSPKGHYEQYF. CDR3 in DNA: TGTGCCAGCAGCTTAGGGGACAGAGTTTCGCCGAAGGGGCATTACGAGCAGTACTTC.

Many counts were recorded for this clonotype. The chain links TRBV20-1 to TRBJ1-3, with 8 bases identical to TRBD1. Looked up from germline, CDR1 is DFQATT and CDR2 is SNEGSKA (reference sequence). With V trimmed by 3 bases and J by 4 bases, 5 bases remained unmatched. CDR3 size: 14 residues. CDR3 DNA: TGCAGTGCTAGGGGGTCAGGGGGCGGAAACACCATATATTTT. This gives the protein CSARGSGGGNTIYF.

The table lists this clonotype with many counts. The chain links TRBV7-8 to TRBJ2-7; TRBD2 might be the D (6 bases). This CDR3 region has 14 residues. Germline V gene sequence: CDR1 SGHVS, CDR2 FQNEAQ. Trimming cost V 5 bases and J 2 bases, with 13 bases left between them. CDR3 in amino acids: CASSHWDCPYEQYF. CDR3 nucleotide sequence: TGTGCCAGCAGCCACTGGGACTGCCCCTACGAGCAGTACTTC.

This clonotype was recorded at least ten times. The J gene is TRBJ1-2, the V gene TRBV5-1, with TRBD1 identical over 8 bases. Trimming removed 0 bases from V and 2 bases from J; junction bases left unmatched: 0. The CDR3 runs to 14 residues. Germline lookup yields CDR1 SGHRS and CDR2 YFSETQ. The CDR3 sequence is CASSLGDRNYGYTF. DNA for the CDR3: TGCGCCAGCAGCTTGGGGGACAGGAACTATGGCTACACCTTC.

The sample holds many counts of this clonotype. The V and J genes are TRBV6-5 and TRBJ1-1; a possible D gene is TRBD1 (6 bases). CDR1 and CDR2 (germline): MNHEY, SVGAGI. The CDR3 totals 15 residues. Deletions cut 1 base from V and 1 base from J, with 10 bases between. The CDR3 nucleotides are TGTGCCAGCAGTTACTGGGGGGCTCAGAACACTGAAGCTTTCTTT. Protein sequence: CASSYWGAQNTEAFF.

This chain joins TRBV6-5 and TRBJ2-7; D unresolved. The germline V gene encodes CDR1 MNHEY and CDR2 SVGAGI. V was clipped by 2 bases and J by 6 bases, with 14 bases between them. This CDR3 has 14 amino acids. The CDR3 region is CASSYRADQREQYF. In DNA form, the CDR3 reads TGTGCCAGCAGTTACAGGGCCGATCAACGCGAGCAGTACTTC.

This clonotype was picked up a small number of times. This chain joins TRBV4-1 and TRBJ2-5, with no clear D. The germline V gene has CDR1 MGHRA and CDR2 YSYEKL. CDR3 size: 15 residues. The V end was cut by 0 bases, the J end by 1 base, with 9 bases between. Written as DNA, the CDR3 is TGCGCCAGCAGCCAAGATTCCATACTCCAAGAGACCCAGTACTTC. This gives the protein CASSQDSILQETQYF.

About this clonotype itself: One base away lies a much larger clone, so this may be a sequencing read error. The chain is built from TRBV25-1 and TRBJ1-2; weak D call: TRBD1 (6 bases). Germline V gene data show CDR1 as MGHDK and CDR2 as SYGVNS. This CDR3 is built from 15 residues. CDR3 sequence (DNA): TGTGCCAGCAGTGCCGCAGGGGCTTCTATCTATGGCTACAGCTTC. As protein: CASSAAGASIYGYSF.

This clonotype was detected many times. The V and J genes are TRBV9 and TRBJ1-1; tentatively, D is TRBD1 (5 bases). The CDR3 length is 13 residues. V lost 7 bases to trimming and J lost 5 bases, with 15 bases between them. CDR1 SGDLS and CDR2 YYNGEE come from the germline V gene. As DNA, the CDR3 is TGTGCCAGCGGGACGGCCCCCCAGACTGAAGCTTTCTTT. Translation: CASGTAPQTEAFF.

This clonotype was seen ten or more times. V usage is TRBV3-1 and J usage is TRBJ1-5; D gene uncertain. Per the germline V gene, CDR1 is LGHDT and CDR2 is YNNKEL (reference sequence). V shed 1 base and J shed 9 bases, with 10 bases lying between them. The CDR3 loop spans 13 amino acids. In nucleotides, the CDR3 is TGTGCCAGCAGCCAAGCATATAATGGGCCCCAGCATTTT. This sequence encodes CASSQAYNGPQHF.

For this clonotype: Germline and junction disagree at one end, which may indicate a read error. The chain employs TRBV18 and TRBJ2-3, with no clear D. The CDR3 has 13 amino acids. Germline CDR1 reads KGHSH; CDR2 reads LQKENI. The CDR3 here is CASSPGVADMQYF. Written as DNA, the CDR3 is TGTGCCAGCTCACCTGGGGTCGCAGATATGCAGTATTTT.

This clonotype was observed many times. CDR3 nucleotides: TGTGCCAGCAGTGAAGGCTGGGGACAGAGGCCCCAGCATTTT. Protein product: CASSEGWGQRPQHF. This chain joins TRBV6-1 and TRBJ1-5, with 7 bases aligning to TRBD1. Germline loops: CDR1 MNHNS, CDR2 SASEGT. The CDR3 runs to 14 residues. Trimming cost V 1 base and J 9 bases; bases outside gene matches: 6.

This clonotype showed up just a few times. With a much larger clone just one base away, this may be a read error. CDR3 sequence reads: CASTLEGRPNTEAFF. The CDR3 region has the DNA TGTGCCAGCACTTTGGAGGGGCGCCCGAACACTGAAGCTTTCTTT. The genes are TRBV12-1 and TRBJ1-1; whether TRBD1, the table's D call, matches the DNA was not checked. TRBV12-1 is a documented pseudogene. The CDR3 has 15 amino acids.

This clonotype came up many times. This chain uses TRBV5-5 with TRBJ1-2; weak D call: TRBD1 (5 bases). The germline V and J ends were trimmed by 2 bases and 2 bases, with 7 bases remaining between them. Germline V CDR1 and CDR2: SGHKS, YYEKEE (reference sequence). The CDR3 runs to 13 residues. The CDR3 DNA sequence: TGTGCCAGCAGCTTTTCAGGGAACTATGGCTACACCTTC. The encoded protein is CASSFSGNYGYTF.

This chain joins TRBV3-1 and TRBJ1-3; perhaps TRBD1 as D (5 bases). In germline, CDR1 is LGHDT, CDR2 YNNKEL (reference sequence). This CDR3 is built from 14 residues. V shed 4 bases and J shed 2 bases, with 9 bases lying between them. The CDR3, as DNA: TGTGCCAGCAGCCGGGGGGGAACTGGAAACACCATATATTTT. Translated, it gives CASSRGGTGNTIYF.

This clonotype was observed at least ten times. V is TRBV20-1 and J is TRBJ2-7; D not resolved. V lost 3 bases to trimming and J lost 5 bases, with 14 bases between them. The germline V gene encodes CDR1 DFQATT and CDR2 SNEGSKA (reference sequence). CDR3 size: 13 residues. DNA of the CDR3: TGCAGTGCTAGCGGTACGAGCCACGACGAGCAGTACTTC. This gives the protein CSASGTSHDEQYF.